This TCR beta chain was sequenced during a study of T cell responses to AZD1222 COVID-19 vaccine. Broader study findings: The donor group comprised mostly white British people and more females; the analysis possibly underestimated clonal diversity. Repertoire sampling was restricted to post-peak T cell response timepoints. It was only 6 or 7 AZD1222 recipients who were seropositive at baseline.

TCRdb's table, derived via immunoSEQ multiplex PCR, lists solely in-frame clones and lacks some. The sample consists of about 150,000 clones, 88% of them appearing once. CDR1 is SGHNT, CDR2 YYREEE, per germline (reference sequence). This CDR3 region has 14 residues. Trimming cost V 5 bases and J 4 bases; bases outside gene matches: 2. This clone was picked up a small number of times. What it binds is unknown. The rearrangement uses TRBV5-4 and TRBJ2-2, with 10 bases that match TRBD1. The clonotype was recovered from an adult in good health. The sample in question was peripheral blood, obtained on day 0 of AZD1222 vaccination. CDR3 sequence: CASRTGGRTGELFF. CDR3 sequence (DNA): TGTGCCAGCAGGACAGGGGGCCGCACCGGGGAGCTGTTTTTT. The full variable domain, its missing parts supplied by reference TRBV5-4 and TRBJ2-2, is ETGVTQSPTHLIKTRGQQVTLRCSSQSGHNTVSWYQQALGQGPQFIFQYYREEENGRGNFPPRFSGLQFPNYSSELNVNALELDDSALYLCASRTGGRTGELFFGEGSRLTVL.